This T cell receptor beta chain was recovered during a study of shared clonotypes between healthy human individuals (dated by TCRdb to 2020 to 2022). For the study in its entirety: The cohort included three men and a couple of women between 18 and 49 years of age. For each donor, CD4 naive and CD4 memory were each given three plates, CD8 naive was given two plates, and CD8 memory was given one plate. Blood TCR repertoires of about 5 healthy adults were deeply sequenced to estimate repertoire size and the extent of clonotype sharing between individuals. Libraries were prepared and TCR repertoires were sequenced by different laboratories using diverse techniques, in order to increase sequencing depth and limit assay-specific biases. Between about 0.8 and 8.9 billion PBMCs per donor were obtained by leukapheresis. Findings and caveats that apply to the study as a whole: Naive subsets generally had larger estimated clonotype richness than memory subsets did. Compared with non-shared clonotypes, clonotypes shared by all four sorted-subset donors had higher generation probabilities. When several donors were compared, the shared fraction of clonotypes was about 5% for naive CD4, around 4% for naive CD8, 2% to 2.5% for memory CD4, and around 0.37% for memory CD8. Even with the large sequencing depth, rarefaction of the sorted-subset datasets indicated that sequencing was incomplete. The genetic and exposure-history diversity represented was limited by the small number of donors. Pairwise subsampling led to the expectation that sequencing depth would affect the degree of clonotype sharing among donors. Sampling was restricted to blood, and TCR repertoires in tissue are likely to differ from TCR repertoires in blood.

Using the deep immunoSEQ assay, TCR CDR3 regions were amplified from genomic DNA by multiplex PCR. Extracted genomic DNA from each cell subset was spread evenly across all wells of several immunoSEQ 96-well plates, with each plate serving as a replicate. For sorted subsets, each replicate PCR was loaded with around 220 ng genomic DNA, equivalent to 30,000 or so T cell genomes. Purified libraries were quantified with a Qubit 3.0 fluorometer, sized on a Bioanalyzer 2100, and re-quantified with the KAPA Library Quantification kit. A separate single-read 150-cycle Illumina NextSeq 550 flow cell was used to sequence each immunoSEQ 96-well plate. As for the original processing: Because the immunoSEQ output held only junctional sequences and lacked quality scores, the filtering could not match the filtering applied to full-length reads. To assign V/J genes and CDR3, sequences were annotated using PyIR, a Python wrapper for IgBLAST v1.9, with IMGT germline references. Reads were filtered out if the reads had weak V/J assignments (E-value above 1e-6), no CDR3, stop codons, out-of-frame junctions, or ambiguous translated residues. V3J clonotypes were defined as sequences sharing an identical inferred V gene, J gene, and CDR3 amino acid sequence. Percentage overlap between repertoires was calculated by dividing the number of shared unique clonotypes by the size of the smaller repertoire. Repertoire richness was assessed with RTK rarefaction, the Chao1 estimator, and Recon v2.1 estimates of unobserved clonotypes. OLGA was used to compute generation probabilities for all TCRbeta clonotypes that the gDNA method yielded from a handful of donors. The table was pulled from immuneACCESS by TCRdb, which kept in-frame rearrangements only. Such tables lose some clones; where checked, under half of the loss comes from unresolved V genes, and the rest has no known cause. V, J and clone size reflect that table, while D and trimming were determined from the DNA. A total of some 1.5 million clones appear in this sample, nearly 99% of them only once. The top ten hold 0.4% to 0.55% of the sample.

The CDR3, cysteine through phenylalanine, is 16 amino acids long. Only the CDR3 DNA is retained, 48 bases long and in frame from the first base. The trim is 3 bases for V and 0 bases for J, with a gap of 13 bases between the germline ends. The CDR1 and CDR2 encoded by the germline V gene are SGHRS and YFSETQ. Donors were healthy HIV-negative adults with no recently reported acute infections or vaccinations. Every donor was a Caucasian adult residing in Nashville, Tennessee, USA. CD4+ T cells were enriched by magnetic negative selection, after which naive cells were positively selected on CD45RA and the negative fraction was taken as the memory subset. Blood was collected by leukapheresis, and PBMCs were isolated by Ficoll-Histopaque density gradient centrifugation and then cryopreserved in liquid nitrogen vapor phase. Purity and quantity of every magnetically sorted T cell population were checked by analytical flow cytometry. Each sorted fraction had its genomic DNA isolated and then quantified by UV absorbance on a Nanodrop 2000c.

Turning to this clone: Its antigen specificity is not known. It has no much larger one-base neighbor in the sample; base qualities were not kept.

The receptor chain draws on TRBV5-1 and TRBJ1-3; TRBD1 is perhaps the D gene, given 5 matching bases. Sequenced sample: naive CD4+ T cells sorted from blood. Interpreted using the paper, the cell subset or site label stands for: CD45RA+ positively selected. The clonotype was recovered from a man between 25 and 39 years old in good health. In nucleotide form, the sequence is TGCGCCAGCAGCTCCCAGCAGGGAAACTCTGGAAACACCATATATTTT. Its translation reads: CASSSQQGNSGNTIYF.